The clone carrying this T cell receptor beta chain came up many times. Its specificity is unknown. The data were obtained in a study of T-cell memory formation after mild COVID-19. The V gene end was trimmed by 2 bases and the J gene end by 7 bases; junction bases not matched to a gene: 6. The CDR3 spans 15 residues. The TCR alpha and TCR beta cDNA libraries, bearing sample barcodes and UMIs, were generated by 5'RACE using constant-segment primers. MiXCR, run by TCRdb on the 5' RACE reads, gives a single entry per CDR3 protein. The table lists 300,000 to 400,000 distinct CDR3 sequences, 15% of them singletons. Study outcomes and limitations: Whether second-wave clones peaking at day 37 were SARS-CoV-2 specific went unconfirmed.

Material: PBMCs or a T cell subset sorted from them (not recorded which). The clonotype originates from a man younger than 35 who had mild COVID-19 (a few samples of this study predate the infection). Cell type and time point are not known. The chain recombines TRBV12-3 or TRBV12-4 with TRBJ2-1; 9 bases are a match to TRBD1. CDR3 protein: CASSLRGQGRNEQFF. CDR3 bases: TGTGCCAGCAGTTTAAGGGGACAGGGTAGGAATGAGCAGTTCTTC.